One and the same sample provided the 30 T cell receptor beta chains below, sequenced in a study of T-cell reconstitution after alpha-beta-depleted transplantation in children. The authors prepared the TCRbeta library with unique molecular identifiers. MiXCR was run by TCRdb on the PCR reads, yielding one entry per CDR3 protein. This repertoire shows about 830,000 distinct CDR3 sequences, around 15% found once; its top ten account for approximately 5%. The specimen comprised PBMCs, mostly from graft donor cells, sampled 360 days after TCRalphabeta/CD19-depleted stem cell transplant. The receptors were sampled from a male patient between 5 and 17 years old who had a stem cell transplant for acute lymphoblastic leukemia, so the T cells may come from the graft donor.

The chain links TRBV5-1 to TRBJ2-3; possibly TRBD1 or TRBD2 for D (5 bases each). The CDR3 is 15 residues long. V was pared by 0 bases and J by 2 bases, with 10 bases between. Looked up from germline, CDR1 is SGHRS and CDR2 is YFSETQ. The CDR3 DNA is TGCGCCAGCAGCTTGGCGCCGGGGCCCACAGATACGCAGTATTTT. Translating it yields CASSLAPGPTDTQYF.

This clonotype has only one observation. The chain carries TRBV11-1 and TRBJ2-2; TRBD2 matches at 9 bases. The CDR3 sequence is 18 residues long. The J segment lost 0 bases and the V segment lost 8 bases, leaving 13 bases of the junction unmatched. The germline V gene has CDR1 SGHAT and CDR2 FQDESV (reference sequence). CDR3: CASLKKRREGPNTGELFF. The DNA of the CDR3 is TGTGCCAGCCTCAAAAAACGGCGGGAGGGCCCGAACACCGGGGAGCTGTTTTTT.

This clonotype appeared a few times. The V and J genes are TRBV20-1 and TRBJ2-1; TRBD2 matches at 9 bases. The V segment lost 1 base and the J segment 3 bases; nucleotides outside the gene matches: 4. Germline values: CDR1 DFQATT, CDR2 SNEGSKA (reference sequence). The length of the CDR3 is 15 residues. The DNA for the CDR3 is TGCAGTGCTAGAGCTGATAGCGGGAGCTACAATGAGCAGTTCTTC. Translating it yields CSARADSGSYNEQFF.

This clonotype was detected ten times or more. The chain recombines TRBV12-3 or TRBV12-4 with TRBJ1-5; the D is unclear. This CDR3 region has 13 residues. Trimming removed 6 bases from V and 1 base from J, with 7 bases in between. CDR3 in DNA: TGTGCCAGCAGCGCCCGGAGCAATCAGCCCCAGCATTTT. Translated: CASSARSNQPQHF.

The chain has TRBV27 and TRBJ2-5, with 10 positions matching TRBD2. This CDR3 is 16 amino acids long. The V segment lost 5 bases and the J segment 5 bases; nucleotides outside the gene matches: 11. The V gene's germline CDR1 is MNHEY and CDR2 SMNVEV (reference sequence). Written as DNA, the CDR3 is TGTGCCAGCAGTCCAGGACTAGCGGCCCCGGGGGAGACCCAGTACTTC. Residues: CASSPGLAAPGETQYF.

This clonotype was seen at least ten times. V usage is TRBV5-1 and J usage is TRBJ2-5, with 9 bases aligning to TRBD2. There are 13 residues in the CDR3. Trimming at V came to 5 bases and at J to 5 bases, leaving 4 bases not matched to a gene. Germline V CDR1 and CDR2: SGHRS, YFSETQ. CDR3 in DNA: TGCGCCAGCAGGGTAGCGGGAGTGGAGACCCAGTACTTC. The encoded protein is CASRVAGVETQYF.

The V and J genes are TRBV20-1 and TRBJ2-5; D is unclear. Germline V gives CDR1 DFQATT, CDR2 SNEGSKA (reference sequence). This CDR3 is 13 amino acids long. Trimming took 0 bases from V and 4 from J, leaving 9 bases between them. CDR3: CSAREPNTETQYF. CDR3 DNA: TGCAGTGCTAGAGAGCCCAATACAGAGACCCAGTACTTC.

This clonotype has only a few counts. The chain joins TRBV10-3 to TRBJ2-7; D is perhaps TRBD1 or TRBD2 (5 bases each). V was clipped by 4 bases and J by 2 bases, with 15 bases between them. Germline V gene sequence: CDR1 ENHRY, CDR2 SYGVKD. The length of the CDR3 is 15 residues. CDR3 nucleotide sequence: TGTGCCATCAGTGGATCCGGGACGGCCGCCTACGAGCAGTACTTC. Amino acids: CAISGSGTAAYEQYF.

This clonotype was counted between two and nine times. The chain combines TRBV11-2 with TRBJ2-7; D is uncertain. CDR1 and CDR2 (germline): SGHAT, FQNNGV. The CDR3 totals 13 residues. V was cut by 4 bases and J by 3 bases, with 10 bases left in between. This CDR3 reads CASSSRRHYEQYF. CDR3 in DNA: TGTGCCAGCAGCTCCCGACGGCACTACGAGCAGTACTTC.

This chain links TRBV7-9 with TRBJ2-1; a weak D match, TRBD2 (6 bases). Trimming removed 3 bases at V and 1 base at J, with 16 bases between. The CDR3 spans 17 residues. In germline, CDR1 is SEHNR, CDR2 FQNEAQ (reference sequence). The CDR3 DNA reads TGTGCCAGCAGCTTTTATGGACTACGGGAATCCTACAATGAGCAGTTCTTC. Its translation is CASSFYGLRESYNEQFF.

This clonotype was counted between two and nine times. The chain has TRBV7-7 and TRBJ2-5; D is undetermined. The germline gives CDR1 SSHAT, CDR2 FNYEAQ (reference sequence). Trimming cost V 5 bases and J 5 bases, with 18 bases left between them. This CDR3 is 15 amino acids long. CDR3 DNA sequence: TGTGCCAGCAGCCGACCTTGGGCTGGCCCGGAGACCCAGTACTTC. Translation gives CASSRPWAGPETQYF.

The sample holds a few counts of this clonotype. The chain couples TRBV7-6 to TRBJ2-1; 10 bases are shared with TRBD1. Trimming cost V 5 bases and J 4 bases; bases outside gene matches: 17. Germline loops: CDR1 SGHVS, CDR2 FNYEAQ. There are 19 residues in the CDR3. CDR3 protein: CASSKKTGGFTPQYNEQFF. Here the CDR3 DNA reads TGTGCCAGCAGCAAAAAGACAGGGGGCTTTACCCCACAATACAATGAGCAGTTCTTC.

This sequence joins TRBV6-2 or TRBV6-3 and TRBJ2-7; 11 bases agree with TRBD2. CDR1 and CDR2 from the germline V gene are MNHEY and SVGEGT. V was pared by 8 bases and J by 6 bases, with 12 bases of the junction left unmatched. The CDR3 spans 15 residues. The CDR3 region is CASRTATSGVLEQYF. The DNA of the CDR3 is TGTGCCAGCCGCACCGCGACTAGCGGGGTCCTCGAGCAGTACTTC.

In its sample, this clonotype was seen a few times. The rearrangement joins TRBV12-3 or TRBV12-4 to TRBJ2-1; 7 bases fit TRBD2. This CDR3 has 14 amino acids. V shed 7 bases and J 5 bases; nucleotides not matched to a gene: 8. The CDR3 DNA reads TGTGCCAGCACTTGGACTAGACCGGACAATGAGCAGTTCTTC. It encodes CASTWTRPDNEQFF.

CDR3 sequence reads: CAISEGTTRPTDTQYF. The CDR3 DNA is TGTGCCATCAGTGAGGGGACAACCAGACCCACAGATACGCAGTATTTT. This rearrangement joins TRBV10-3 to TRBJ2-3, with TRBD1 as a possible D gene (6 bases). Trimming cost V 2 bases and J 2 bases, with 14 bases left between them. Germline V gene data show CDR1 as ENHRY and CDR2 as SYGVKD. This CDR3 has 16 amino acids.

This clonotype was found many times. The rearrangement joins TRBV6-5 to TRBJ1-2; maybe TRBD1 (5 bases). Germline V CDR1 and CDR2: MNHEY, SVGAGI. This CDR3 is 16 amino acids long. V shed 0 bases and J shed 8 bases, with 19 bases lying between them. This CDR3 reads CASSYSPRAVVEGYTF. CDR3 sequence (DNA): TGTGCCAGCAGTTACTCGCCCAGGGCAGTAGTAGAAGGCTACACCTTC.

The genes are TRBV7-6 and TRBJ2-1, with D possibly matching TRBD2 (5 bases). This CDR3 has 15 amino acids. The germline CDR1 and CDR2 sequences are SGHVS and FNYEAQ. V lost 1 base and J lost 4, with 11 bases in between. CDR3 coding DNA: TGTGCCAGCAGCTTAGTCCTAGCACAGTACAATGAGCAGTTCTTC. This codes for CASSLVLAQYNEQFF. The full variable domain, with the rest looked up from reference TRBV7-6 and TRBJ2-1, is GAGVSQSPRYKVTKRGQDVALRCDPISGHVSLYWYRQALGQGPEFLTYFNYEAQQDKSGLPNDRFSAERPEGSISTLTIQRTEQRDSAMYRCASSLVLAQYNEQFFGPGTRLTVL.

This clonotype was seen a few times. The CDR3 bases are TGCGCCAGCAGCTTGGGTGGGGTTCCTTACGAGCAGTACTTC. This codes for CASSLGGVPYEQYF. This sequence joins TRBV5-1 and TRBJ2-7; no firm D call. CDR1 is SGHRS, CDR2 YFSETQ, per germline. V lost 0 bases and J lost 4, with 11 bases in between. The CDR3 consists of 14 residues.

This clonotype was found a few times. This chain joins TRBV5-1 and TRBJ2-5; D may match TRBD1 or TRBD2 (5 bases each). The CDR3 contains 15 residues. Trimming cost V 0 bases and J 1 base, with 10 bases left between them. CDR1 is SGHRS and CDR2 is YFSETQ in the germline V gene. This chain's CDR3 is CASSLVIGAQETQYF. The CDR3 nucleotides read TGCGCCAGCAGCTTGGTTATCGGGGCCCAAGAGACCCAGTACTTC. Full variable domain (remainder filled in from reference TRBV5-1 and TRBJ2-5): KAGVTQTPRYLIKTRGQQVTLSCSPISGHRSVSWYQQTPGQGLQFLFEYFSETQRNKGNFPGRFSGRQFSNSRSEMNVSTLELGDSALYLCASSLVIGAQETQYFGPGTRLLVL.

The rearrangement links TRBV3-1 to TRBJ2-1; D perhaps matches TRBD1 (6 bases). The CDR3 is made up of 15 amino acids. The V and J ends lost 2 bases and 0 bases respectively, with 8 bases between them. Germline CDR1 reads LGHDT; CDR2 reads YNNKEL (reference sequence). CDR3 bases: TGTGCCAGCAGCCAACAGGGGAGCTCCTACAATGAGCAGTTCTTC. The encoded protein is CASSQQGSSYNEQFF.

V usage is TRBV2 and J usage is TRBJ2-2, with 8 bases fitting TRBD1. J was trimmed by 7 bases and V by 3 bases; bases with no gene match: 4. CDR1 is SNHLY, CDR2 FYNNEI, per germline. CDR3 length equals 14 residues. The CDR3 loop is CASSDGQGHGELFF. The CDR3 DNA is TGTGCCAGCAGTGACGGACAGGGACACGGGGAGCTGTTTTTT.

This clonotype was seen only once. This sequence joins TRBV27 and TRBJ2-7, with 9 nucleotides matching TRBD1. Germline trimming cut 1 base from V and 5 bases from J; bases unmatched to any gene: 6. This CDR3 has 15 residues. The germline V gene encodes CDR1 MNHEY and CDR2 SMNVEV (reference sequence). Here the CDR3 DNA reads TGTGCCAGCAGTTTATTGTCACAGGGGGCCCACGAGCAGTACTTC. The encoded protein is CASSLLSQGAHEQYF.

This clonotype has ten or more counts. The CDR3 region has the DNA TGTGCCAGCAGTCTCGGTGACACCGGGGAGCTGTTTTTT. It is translated as CASSLGDTGELFF. The genes are TRBV6-5 and TRBJ2-2; D is undetermined. The CDR3 runs to 13 residues. Trimming took off 5 bases at V and 3 bases at J, with 7 bases between the two ends. CDR1 and CDR2 (germline): MNHEY, SVGAGI.

This clonotype has a count of ten or more. The V call is TRBV5-1, the J call TRBJ2-1; no definite D call. V shed 2 bases and J shed 0 bases, with 15 bases lying between them. CDR3 length: 17 residues. In germline, CDR1 is SGHRS, CDR2 YFSETQ. The CDR3, as DNA: TGCGCCAGCAGCTTCAGAGGCGGACCCCACTCCTACAATGAGCAGTTCTTC. Its translation: CASSFRGGPHSYNEQFF.

In this sample, this clonotype turned up many times. The J gene is TRBJ1-4, the V gene TRBV2; D may be TRBD1 (5 bases). Trimming took 4 bases from V and 3 from J, leaving 18 bases between them. Germline CDR1 and CDR2: SNHLY and FYNNEI. There are 17 residues in the CDR3. The CDR3 sequence is CASSGISRGRANEKLFF. For the CDR3, the DNA is TGTGCCAGCAGTGGAATTTCAAGGGGCCGGGCTAATGAAAAACTGTTTTTT.

This sequence joins TRBV20-1 and TRBJ2-3; D assignment may be TRBD1 or TRBD2 (5 bases each). Germline values: CDR1 DFQATT, CDR2 SNEGSKA (reference sequence). Between the trimmed V and J ends, which lost 6 bases and 2 bases, there was a span of 12 bases. The CDR3 contains 13 residues. The CDR3 loop is CSARGVHTDTQYF. The CDR3 region has the DNA TGCAGTGCCCGAGGGGTTCACACAGATACGCAGTATTTT.

This clonotype showed up just a few times. J is TRBJ2-3 and V is TRBV20-1; no clear D. CDR3 length equals 15 residues. Trimming left V 5 bases short and J 3 bases short, with 18 bases between. The germline V gene has CDR1 DFQATT and CDR2 SNEGSKA (reference sequence). CDR3 sequence (DNA): TGCAGTGCTGGCCATCCTGGTGTAGCTACAGATACGCAGTATTTT. Protein sequence: CSAGHPGVATDTQYF.

This clonotype was seen at least ten times. V gene TRBV10-3 combines with J gene TRBJ1-1; D remains unclear. From germline, CDR1 is ENHRY and CDR2 SYGVKD. The length of the CDR3 is 12 residues. Trimming took 4 bases from V and 10 from J, leaving 13 bases between them. Here the CDR3 reads CAISGIRRGAFF. The CDR3 DNA reads TGTGCCATCAGTGGGATTAGGCGAGGAGCTTTCTTT.

This rearrangement joins TRBV6-1 to TRBJ2-7; 9 bases map to TRBD2. The germline CDR1 and CDR2 sequences are MNHNS and SASEGT. V shed 5 bases, J shed 3 bases, and the junction held 8 bases outside the gene matches. CDR3 length: 15 residues. CDR3 in DNA: TGTGCCAGCAGTCTAGCGGGGCGTCAACACTACGAGCAGTACTTC. Translation gives CASSLAGRQHYEQYF.

There are a few counts of this clonotype. The rearrangement uses TRBV7-9 and TRBJ1-1; 7 bases are a match to TRBD1. The germline V gene has CDR1 SEHNR and CDR2 FQNEAQ (reference sequence). This CDR3 has 15 residues. V was pared by 5 bases and J by 2 bases, with 8 bases of the junction left unmatched. CDR3 region: CASSGPWDSNTEAFF. The CDR3 bases are TGTGCCAGCAGCGGTCCTTGGGACAGTAACACTGAAGCTTTCTTT.